This T cell receptor beta chain derives from a study of beta chain features in type 1 diabetes. Every bit of the isolated RNA underwent reverse transcription, so sequencing read expressed TCRB transcripts. TCRdb's copy holds only in-frame clones and misses some; the assay was immunoSEQ multiplex PCR. The data show 330,000 or so clones, with around a fifth seen just once and around 0.04% held by the top ten. A few counts support this clone. The V gene's germline CDR1 is LNHDA and CDR2 SQIVND (reference sequence). The CDR3 has 13 amino acids. V gave up 8 bases and J gave up 5 bases; unmatched junction bases: 6.

This receptor was identified in a woman aged 18-29 years in good health. V usage is TRBV19 and J usage is TRBJ2-5, with 9 bases lining up with TRBD1. Specimen: naive CD4+ T cells from blood. The CDR3 here is CASGTGNLETQYF. CDR3 nucleotides: TGTGCCAGTGGGACAGGGAATTTGGAGACCCAGTACTTC.